This TCR beta chain originates from a study of chemoradiotherapy in HPV16-positive cancers. Sequencing was performed with immunoSEQ multiplex PCR; in TCRdb, only in-frame clones are kept and a portion is missing. The data contain nearly 5,000 clones, roughly nine tenths of them seen just once; the ten biggest clones take up under 4%. The CDR3 covers 13 residues. Germline V lookup: CDR1 MGHDK, CDR2 SYGVNS. V was shortened by 6 bases and J by 5 bases, with 11 bases between the two germline ends. This material consisted of tumor tissue, taken from a patient who underwent chemoradiotherapy. This clonotype was sampled from a human donor with HPV-associated anogenital cancer. The J gene is TRBJ2-1, the V gene TRBV25-1; no firm D call. CDR3 region: CASRSIGHNEQFF. The CDR3 DNA sequence: TGTGCCAGCAGATCAATAGGGCACAATGAGCAGTTCTTC.